The next 9 T cell receptor beta chains were all read from a single sample in a study of blood T cell repertoires in COVID-19. Repertoires were generated with immunoSEQ multiplex PCR, while TCRdb's copy carries only in-frame clones and drops some. The sample shows roughly 270,000 clones, 70% to 90% of them seen only once. The sequenced material came from peripheral blood. The origin of the receptors is a man between 45 and 60 years old with active or convalescent COVID-19.

This chain links TRBV10-1 with TRBJ2-1, with D tentatively TRBD2 (6 bases). The length of the CDR3 is 15 residues. Germline CDR1 and CDR2: WNHNN and SYGVQD (reference sequence). With 0 bases removed from V and 6 bases from J, the gap between germline ends came to 12 bases. This CDR3 is CASSESTPGLNEQFF. CDR3 DNA: TGCGCCAGCAGTGAGTCGACGCCGGGACTCAATGAGCAGTTCTTC.

The chain uses TRBV7-2 and TRBJ1-2; a possible D gene is TRBD1 (6 bases). V lost 5 bases and J lost 4, with 26 bases in between. CDR1 SGHTA and CDR2 FQGNSA come from the germline V gene. This CDR3 spans 18 amino acids. The CDR3 DNA sequence: TGTGCCAGCAGCCACAGGTCCGGGGCAGGGGCCCCGGGCTATGGCTACACCTTC. This sequence encodes CASSHRSGAGAPGYGYTF.

The V call is TRBV9, the J call TRBJ2-7, with 7 bases aligning to TRBD2. The CDR3 loop spans 15 amino acids. V was clipped by 0 bases and J by 6 bases; unmatched bases: 9. CDR1 and CDR2 (germline): SGDLS, YYNGEE. Here the CDR3 reads CASSVGGGSTVEQYF. The CDR3 DNA sequence: TGTGCCAGCAGCGTAGGTGGCGGGAGCACTGTCGAGCAGTACTTC.

This clone was counted a few times. This sequence joins TRBV7-9 and TRBJ2-5; D remains ambiguous. The CDR3 has 15 amino acids. Germline CDR1 reads SEHNR; CDR2 reads FQNEAQ (reference sequence). The V and J ends lost 1 base and 3 bases respectively, with 12 bases between them. CDR3 loop: CASSLVGRKEETQYF. The CDR3 region has the DNA TGTGCCAGCAGCTTAGTTGGGCGAAAGGAAGAGACCCAGTACTTC. Supplemented by reference TRBV7-9 and TRBJ2-5, the full variable domain reads DTGVSQNPRHKITKRGQNVTFRCDPISEHNRLYWYRQTLGQGPEFLTYFQNEAQLEKSRLLSDRFSAERPKGSFSTLEIQRTEQGDSAMYLCASSLVGRKEETQYFGPGTRLLVL.

The CDR3 loop is CASSLRGQSEAFF. CDR3 sequence (DNA): TGTGCCAGCAGTTTGAGGGGACAGTCCGAAGCTTTCTTT. V and J are TRBV12-3 or TRBV12-4 and TRBJ1-1, with TRBD1 identical over 7 bases. The CDR3 consists of 13 residues. V dropped 3 bases and J dropped 8; count of bases not matched to a gene: 6.

V is TRBV9 and J is TRBJ1-2; D is perhaps TRBD1 (6 bases). Germline CDR1 and CDR2: SGDLS and YYNGEE. The CDR3 contains 15 residues. Deletions cut 4 bases from V and 4 bases from J, with 17 bases between. This CDR3 reads CASSLGTRPSYGYTF. CDR3 nucleotide sequence: TGTGCCAGCAGCTTAGGGACACGCCCTTCCTATGGCTACACCTTC.

J is TRBJ1-5 and V is TRBV6-5; 9 positions match TRBD1. The CDR3 runs to 14 residues. The V gene's germline CDR1 is MNHEY and CDR2 SVGAGI. V shed 10 bases and J 2 bases; nucleotides not matched to a gene: 6. The CDR3 sequence is CATTGGWGNQPQHF. The CDR3 nucleotides read TGTGCCACCACAGGGGGCTGGGGCAATCAGCCCCAGCATTTT.

This sequence joins TRBV19 and TRBJ1-2; possible D gene TRBD1, 5 bases. Trimming removed 3 bases at V and 1 base at J, with 12 bases between. The CDR3 length is 15 residues. CDR1 and CDR2 from the germline V gene are LNHDA and SQIVND (reference sequence). The CDR3 loop is CASSMDVQGNYGYTF. CDR3 nucleotides: TGTGCCAGTAGTATGGATGTCCAGGGTAACTATGGCTACACCTTC.

The rearrangement links TRBV30 to TRBJ1-1; D is unresolved. This CDR3 has 12 amino acids. Germline CDR1 is GTSNPN and CDR2 is SVGIG (reference sequence). Trimming cost V 5 bases and J 4 bases, with 11 bases left between them. The CDR3 DNA sequence: TGTGCCTGGGCCGGGGAAGGCACTGAAGCTTTCTTT. Translation: CAWAGEGTEAFF.